This T cell receptor (beta chain) is drawn from a study of a mutant IDH1 vaccine in newly diagnosed glioma. The assay was immunoSEQ multiplex PCR, and TCRdb's table has in-frame clones only and misses some. This sample has some 38,000 clones, with over 70% found just once. The germline gives CDR1 MNHNY, CDR2 SVGAGI (reference sequence). The V and J ends lost 0 bases and 4 bases respectively, with 15 bases between them. This CDR3 spans 16 amino acids. This clone was found once. Its matching antigen is unknown. Specified time point: week 47, end of study. Vaccine doses each comprised 300 ug of mutant IDH1 20-mer peptide, with topical imiquimod. Each tumor in the donors was a new WHO grade 3 or 4 astrocytoma, IDH1-mutant and ATRX-lost.

V is TRBV6-6 and J is TRBJ1-2, with a tentative D call TRBD1 (6 bases). Sample: PBMCs, taken from a glioma patient whose treatment included an IDH1 peptide vaccine. The TCR sequence derives from a middle-aged man with glioma. This CDR3 reads CASSYSSGRGSYGYTF. CDR3 nucleotide sequence: TGTGCCAGCAGTTACTCGAGTGGCAGGGGAAGCTATGGCTACACCTTC.